The 20 T cell receptor beta chains presented below share a single source sample, sequenced in a study of control samples from healthy donors and cancer patients. Clones were read by immunoSEQ multiplex PCR, and TCRdb kept only the in-frame ones, dropping some. This table holds about 160,000 clones, 96% found once. The sequenced sample consisted of blood. The receptors derive from a woman between 25 and 40 years old in good health.

The rearrangement links TRBV27 to TRBJ1-5; 7 bases agree with TRBD1. Germline V CDR1 and CDR2: MNHEY, SMNVEV (reference sequence). Losses at the gene ends were 6 bases for V and 2 bases for J; bases not matched to a gene: 10. The CDR3 consists of 16 residues. The DNA for the CDR3 is TGTGCCAGCAGAAATACGACAGGGCGACGCAATCAGCCCCAGCATTTT. Residues: CASRNTTGRRNQPQHF.

This clone was observed a single time. The chain recombines TRBV24-1 with TRBJ2-3; maybe TRBD2 (6 bases). The CDR3 consists of 14 residues. Trimming took 4 bases from V and 4 from J, leaving 11 bases between them. CDR1 is KGHDR, CDR2 SFDVKD, per germline. The CDR3 loop is CATSELLAADTQYF. In nucleotides, the CDR3 is TGTGCCACCAGTGAATTACTAGCAGCAGATACGCAGTATTTT.

The chain has TRBV11-3 and TRBJ2-3; no definite D call. The CDR3 contains 12 residues. V gave up 1 base and J gave up 5 bases, with 4 bases separating them. Germline V gene lookup returns CDR1 SGHNT and CDR2 YENEEA. The chain's CDR3 is CASSLVEDTQYF. Here the CDR3 DNA reads TGTGCCAGCAGCTTAGTGGAAGATACGCAGTATTTT.

The chain joins TRBV30 to TRBJ2-2; 8 bases match TRBD2. V was clipped by 5 bases and J by 6 bases; unmatched bases: 11. This CDR3 comprises 15 residues. CDR1 is GTSNPN and CDR2 is SVGIG in the germline V gene (reference sequence). The CDR3 coding sequence is TGTGCCTGGGAACCGGGACTAGGAAACGCCGGGGAGCTGTTTTTT. Translation: CAWEPGLGNAGELFF. Using reference TRBV30 and TRBJ2-2 for the parts outside the CDR3, the full variable domain is SQTIHQWPATLVQPVGSPLSLECTVEGTSNPNLYWYRQAAGRGLQLLFYSVGIGQISSEVPQNLSASRPQDRQFILSSKKLLLSDSGFYLCAWEPGLGNAGELFFGEGSRLTVL.

The CDR3 spells CASSLGTARGGYTF. CDR3 DNA sequence: TGTGCCAGCAGTTTGGGGACGGCGCGGGGTGGCTACACCTTC. This chain links TRBV28 with TRBJ1-2, with TRBD1 as a possible D gene (5 bases). The CDR3 contains 14 residues. The V end lost 3 bases, the J end lost 7 bases, and 15 bases lay between the germline ends. The germline V gene encodes CDR1 MDHEN and CDR2 SYDVKM.

The chain links TRBV6-5 to TRBJ1-5; 10 positions agree with TRBD1. Trimming at V came to 5 bases and at J to 7 bases, leaving 2 bases not matched to a gene. The CDR3 is made up of 13 amino acids. CDR1 and CDR2 from the germline V gene are MNHEY and SVGAGI. This chain's CDR3 is CASSRTGGQPQHF. CDR3 sequence (DNA): TGTGCCAGCAGTCGGACAGGGGGACAGCCCCAGCATTTT.

The chain is built from TRBV19 and TRBJ1-1; D is unclear. Germline CDR1 LNHDA, CDR2 SQIVND (reference sequence). CDR3 length: 13 residues. The V end lost 3 bases, the J end lost 1 base, and 6 bases lay between the germline ends. CDR3 residues: CASSMIRNTEAFF. The CDR3 DNA reads as TGTGCCAGTAGTATGATTAGGAACACTGAAGCTTTCTTT.

The rearrangement joins TRBV2 to TRBJ2-5, with 10 bases lining up with TRBD2. The junction had 6 bases not matched to a gene; V was cut back by 6 bases and J by 2 bases. The CDR3 has 15 amino acids. CDR1 is SNHLY, CDR2 FYNNEI, per germline. The CDR3: CASSTLAGVQETQYF. For the CDR3, the DNA is TGTGCCAGCAGCACCCTAGCGGGGGTTCAAGAGACCCAGTACTTC. The whole variable domain, remainder taken from reference TRBV2 and TRBJ2-5, is EPEVTQTPSHQVTQMGQEVILRCVPISNHLYFYWYRQILGQKVEFLVSFYNNEISEKSEIFDDQFSVERPDGSNFTLKIRSTKLEDSAMYFCASSTLAGVQETQYFGPGTRLLVL.

The chain links TRBV5-1 to TRBJ1-5; TRBD1 matches at 9 bases. The germline V gene has CDR1 SGHRS and CDR2 YFSETQ. V shed 4 bases, J shed 4 bases, and the junction held 3 bases outside the gene matches. The CDR3 is 14 amino acids. In DNA form, the CDR3 reads TGCGCCAGCAGCAGCGGACAGGGGAATCAGCCCCAGCATTTT. It is translated as CASSSGQGNQPQHF.

The chain couples TRBV7-9 to TRBJ2-5; 7 nucleotides line up with TRBD2. This CDR3 spans 15 amino acids. Losses at the gene ends were 5 bases for V and 3 bases for J; bases not matched to a gene: 9. The germline CDR1 and CDR2 sequences are SEHNR and FQNEAQ (reference sequence). CDR3 region: CASSPGGREEETQYF. The DNA for the CDR3 is TGTGCCAGCAGCCCGGGAGGCAGGGAGGAAGAGACCCAGTACTTC.

The chain uses TRBV13 and TRBJ2-5, with TRBD2 matching 7 bases. This CDR3 is built from 15 residues. With V trimmed by 0 bases and J by 1 base, 2 bases remained unmatched. Germline V CDR1 and CDR2: PRHDT, FYEKMQ (reference sequence). In DNA form, the CDR3 reads TGTGCCAGCAGCTTAGGTGGCGGGGGCCAAGAGACCCAGTACTTC. This sequence encodes CASSLGGGGQETQYF.

This clone was detected once. This rearrangement joins TRBV24-1 to TRBJ2-1; the match to TRBD2 covers 12 bases. CDR3 length: 13 residues. J was trimmed by 7 bases and V by 11 bases; bases with no gene match: 5. CDR1 and CDR2 (germline): KGHDR, SFDVKD. CDR3: CASASGRANEQFF. The CDR3 DNA is TGTGCCAGCGCTAGCGGGAGGGCGAATGAGCAGTTCTTC.

V is TRBV3-1 (or the pseudogene TRBV3-2) and J is TRBJ1-2; a possible D gene is TRBD1 (5 bases). Germline V gives CDR1 LGHDT, CDR2 YNNKEL (reference sequence). With 6 bases removed from V and 8 bases from J, the gap between germline ends came to 22 bases. The CDR3 is made up of 15 amino acids. CDR3 bases: TGTGCCAGCAGACGGGACGGGGATGAGCTGAGCGGCTACACCTTC. It yields the protein CASRRDGDELSGYTF.

The gene calls are TRBV5-1 and TRBJ1-6; D remains ambiguous. Germline assignment: CDR1 SGHRS and CDR2 YFSETQ. The CDR3 extends over 14 amino acids. Trimming pared 0 bases from V and 4 bases from J, leaving 5 bases between. The CDR3 loop reads CASSLEGYNSPLHF. CDR3 nucleotides: TGCGCCAGCAGCTTGGAGGGATATAATTCACCCCTCCACTTT. Full variable domain (missing parts from reference TRBV5-1 and TRBJ1-6): KAGVTQTPRYLIKTRGQQVTLSCSPISGHRSVSWYQQTPGQGLQFLFEYFSETQRNKGNFPGRFSGRQFSNSRSEMNVSTLELGDSALYLCASSLEGYNSPLHFGNGTRLTVT.

This clone was seen only once. The chain joins TRBV2 to TRBJ1-1, with D hard to call. Trimming cost V 8 bases and J 4 bases, with 20 bases left between them. The CDR3 contains 15 residues. Germline V gene sequence: CDR1 SNHLY, CDR2 FYNNEI. Here the CDR3 DNA reads TGTGCCAGCGGGAGAGACTTAGGGATAGGCACTGAAGCTTTCTTT. Translated, it gives CASGRDLGIGTEAFF.

CDR3 sequence: CASGLVVRFF. The DNA of the CDR3 is TGTGCCAGCGGGCTCGTTGTTCGGTTCTTC. The rearrangement joins TRBV28 to TRBJ2-1; the D is unclear. Deletions cut 8 bases from V and 15 bases from J, with 14 bases between. Germline CDR1 reads MDHEN; CDR2 reads SYDVKM. This CDR3 contains 10 residues.

The chain joins TRBV3-1 (or the pseudogene TRBV3-2) to TRBJ2-7; 8 bases agree with TRBD1. After removal of 3 bases from V and 3 bases from J, the junction contained 7 bases not matched to a gene. The germline V gene has CDR1 LGHDT and CDR2 YNNKEL (reference sequence). The CDR3 length is 15 residues. CDR3 sequence: CASSHGQGLVYEQYF. The CDR3 coding sequence is TGTGCCAGCAGCCATGGACAGGGTCTCGTCTACGAGCAGTACTTC.

The chain couples TRBV28 to TRBJ1-2; unclear D gene. Trimming pared 5 bases from V and 2 bases from J, leaving 15 bases between. Germline V gene sequence: CDR1 MDHEN, CDR2 SYDVKM. The CDR3 has 15 residues. The CDR3 DNA reads TGTGCCAGCAGTCCATCCCACTTCGGGAACTATGGCTACACCTTC. This encodes CASSPSHFGNYGYTF.

The CDR3 nucleotides are TGTGCCAGCAGTTACGCAGCGTACAATGAGCAGTTCTTC. Encoded protein: CASSYAAYNEQFF. The V gene is TRBV6-6, the J gene TRBJ2-1, with D unclear. The germline V gene encodes CDR1 MNHNY and CDR2 SVGAGI (reference sequence). Deletions cut 2 bases from V and 4 bases from J, with 6 bases between. The CDR3 length is 13 residues.

Comments on this clone: The junction departs from germline at one end; a sequencing error may be responsible. The gene calls are TRBV4-1 and TRBJ1-1; D not resolved. The germline CDR1 and CDR2 sequences are MGHRA and YSYEKL. CDR3 length equals 13 residues. Here the CDR3 DNA reads TGCGCCAGCAGCCAAGGTCAAACCCCTCGACTGGGATTT. This codes for CASSQGQTPRLGF.